This T cell receptor beta chain was observed in a study of cytomegalovirus exposure and HLA in healthy donors. The study's findings and limits: In a later analysis, V- and J-gene trimming of beta chains associated with a DCLRE1C missense variant, replicated independently. Most of the TCR beta V segments (in an earlier analysis) were productive either about 87% or about 30% of the time.

PCR involved 60 Vbeta and 13 Jbeta primers. Method: immunoSEQ multiplex PCR; TCRdb's copy keeps in-frame clones and lacks some. Counted here are about 180,000 clones, 77% occurring once; the ten biggest clones make up about 4%. About this clone itself: As yet, its antigen is unknown.

The trim removed 6 bases at V and 1 base at J, leaving 14 bases unmatched. CDR1 and CDR2 (germline): MDHEN, SYDVKM. The CDR3 loop spans 18 amino acids. The genes are TRBV28 and TRBJ2-5; 10 bases are a match to TRBD1. The TCR sequence derives from an older woman in good health and CMV-seropositive. Specimen: PBMCs. The CDR3 region is CASSSSVADRGSQETQYF. CDR3 sequence (DNA): TGTGCCAGCAGCTCCTCCGTTGCGGACAGGGGGTCCCAAGAGACCCAGTACTTC.